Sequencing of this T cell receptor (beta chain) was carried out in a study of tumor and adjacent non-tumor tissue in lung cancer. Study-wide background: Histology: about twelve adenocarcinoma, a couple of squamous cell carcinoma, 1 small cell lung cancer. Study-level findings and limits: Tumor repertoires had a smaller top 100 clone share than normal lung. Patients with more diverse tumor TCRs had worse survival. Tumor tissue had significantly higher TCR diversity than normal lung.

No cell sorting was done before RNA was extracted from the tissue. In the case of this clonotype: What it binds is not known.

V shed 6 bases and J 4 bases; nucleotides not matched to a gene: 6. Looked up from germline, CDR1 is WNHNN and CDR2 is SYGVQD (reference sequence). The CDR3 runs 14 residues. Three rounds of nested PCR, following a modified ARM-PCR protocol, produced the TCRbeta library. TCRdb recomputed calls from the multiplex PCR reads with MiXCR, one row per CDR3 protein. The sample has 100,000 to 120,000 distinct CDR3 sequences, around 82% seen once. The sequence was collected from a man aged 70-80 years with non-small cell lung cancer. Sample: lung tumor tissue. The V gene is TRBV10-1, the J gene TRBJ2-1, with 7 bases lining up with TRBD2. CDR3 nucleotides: TGCGCCAGCAGCCCGGGAGGATGGTACAATGAGCAGTTCTTC. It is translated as CASSPGGWYNEQFF.